This is a list of T cell receptor beta chains from one sample in a study of blood T cell repertoires in COVID-19. TCRdb's table, derived via immunoSEQ multiplex PCR, lists solely in-frame clones and lacks some. The table shows some 86,000 clones, with approximately 81% occurring only once. Sequencing was performed on peripheral blood. These receptors were collected from a woman in her 70s with acute or convalescent COVID-19. The CDR3 runs from the conserved cysteine through the conserved F or W. D genes are given only for firm matches. Only part of the rows carry a size: once, few, many, or a class if the clone is expanded.

J | V | size | D | DNA | CDR3
TRBJ2-1 | TRBV23-1 | . | TRBD2 | TGCGCCAGCAGTCAAAGTGGCGGGAGTTCCTACAATGAGCAGTTCTTC | CASSQSGGSSYNEQFF
TRBJ1-1 | TRBV5-1 | . | . | TGCGCCAGCAGCTTGGATAGGGGCCGCACTGAAGCTTTCTTT | CASSLDRGRTEAFF
TRBJ1-1 | TRBV19 | once | . | TGTGCCAGTATTTACGGGAACACTGAAGCTTTCTTT | CASIYGNTEAFF
TRBJ1-4 | TRBV3-1/TRBV3-2 | . | TRBD1 | TGTGCCAGCAGCCGTACACCCGGGACAGGCGGAGAAAAACTGTTTTTT | CASSRTPGTGGEKLFF
TRBJ2-1 | TRBV29-1 | . | . | TGCAGCGTTGAAGATCGCGACAGCGAATACAATGAGCAGTTCTTC | CSVEDRDSEYNEQFF
TRBJ1-1 | TRBV5-8 | . | . | TGTGCCAGCAGCCGCGGGGGTACGAGAGCTTTCTTT | CASSRGGTRAFF
TRBJ1-2 | TRBV7-2 | . | . | TGTGCCAGCAGCTTGGGTATCAGGGTGGATGGCTACACCTTC | CASSLGIRVDGYTF
TRBJ2-1 | TRBV2 | . | TRBD1 | TGTGCCAGCAGGCTGGGACAGGGGGCTTTCAATGAGCAGTTCTTC | CASRLGQGAFNEQFF
TRBJ2-1 | TRBV5-6 | . | TRBD2 | TGTGCCAGCAGCTTGGCCCCTAGCGGGAGGGGGTCGAATGAGCAGTTCTTC | CASSLAPSGRGSNEQFF
TRBJ2-3 | TRBV30 | once | TRBD2 | TGTGCCTGGAGACGGAATAGCGGGGCGAGCACAGATACGCAGTATTTT | CAWRRNSGASTDTQYF
TRBJ2-6 | TRBV11-2 | . | TRBD2 | TGTGCCAGCAGCTTAGAAGGTAGCGGGGGGAGCTCTGGGGCCAACGTCCTGACTTTC | CASSLEGSGGSSGANVLTF
TRBJ2-1 | TRBV3-1/TRBV3-2 | . | TRBD2 | TGTGCCAGCAGCCAAGATCTCACTAGCGGGACTTTCTACAATGAGCAGTTCTTC | CASSQDLTSGTFYNEQFF
TRBJ2-6 | TRBV6-5 | once | TRBD2 | TGTGCCAGCAGAACGGGGGGTACTGGGGCCAACGTCCTGACTTTC | CASRTGGTGANVLTF
TRBJ2-6 | TRBV19 | . | . | TGTGCCAGTAGTCCCCAGATTCCTGGGGCCAACGTCCTGACTTTC | CASSPQIPGANVLTF
TRBJ2-3 | TRBV25-1 | . | . | TGTGCCAGCAGTGAATATAACGGGGGTCCGGGCGGCACAGATACGCAGTATTTT | CASSEYNGGPGGTDTQYF
TRBJ2-3 | TRBV7-7 | . | TRBD1 | TGTGCCAGCAGCTTGGGGTACACAGGGGGCGCCGATACGCAGTATTTT | CASSLGYTGGADTQYF
TRBJ2-5 | TRBV13 | . | . | TGTGCCAGCAGTTTGGCAGGGGTGGGGTACCAAGAGACCCAGTACTTC | CASSLAGVGYQETQYF
TRBJ1-6 | TRBV6-5 | few | . | TGTGCCAGCAGTTACTCGATAGGGGCGAGGAATTCACCCCTCCACTTT | CASSYSIGARNSPLHF
TRBJ1-1 | TRBV3-1/TRBV3-2 | . | TRBD1 | TGTGCCAGCAGCCGACAGGGGAACACTGAAGCTTTCTTT | CASSRQGNTEAFF
TRBJ2-1 | TRBV7-9 | . | TRBD1 | TGTGCCAGCAGCCCCGGGACAGGGCTAGGCTCCTACAATGAGCAGTTCTTC | CASSPGTGLGSYNEQFF
TRBJ2-3 | TRBV19 | . | . | TGTGCCAGTAGTATAGGCCCCCGAGGGACACTCAAACCTTCTGGAGATACGCAGTATTTT | CASSIGPRGTLKPSGDTQYF
TRBJ1-2 | TRBV10-2 | . | . | TGCGCCAGCAGTGAGTCGGACAGCTCCAATAACTATGGCTACACCTTC | CASSESDSSNNYGYTF
TRBJ1-2 | TRBV29-1 | . | . | TGCAGCGTTGAGAGCGGGGTAGGATATGGCTACACCTTC | CSVESGVGYGYTF
TRBJ2-3 | TRBV3-1/TRBV3-2 | . | TRBD2 | TGTGCCAGCAGCCAACGACTAGCGGGGGGCGGAGATACGCAGTATTTT | CASSQRLAGGGDTQYF
TRBJ1-2 | TRBV5-1 | once | TRBD1 | TGCGCCAGCAGCACAGGACAGGGGCGCGTCGATGGCTACACCTTC | CASSTGQGRVDGYTF
TRBJ1-2 | TRBV5-1 | . | . | TGCGCCAGCAGCTTGACAGGGATATACGGCTACACCTTC | CASSLTGIYGYTF
TRBJ2-3 | TRBV24-1 | . | TRBD1 | TGTGCCACCAGTGCCTCGACAGGGGGGGCAGATACGCAGTATTTT | CATSASTGGADTQYF
TRBJ2-5 | TRBV9 | . | . | TGTGCCAGCAGCGTAGGAGCGGTCAACAGGGAAGAGACCCAGTACTTC | CASSVGAVNREETQYF
TRBJ1-1 | TRBV20-1 | . | . | TGCAGGGTGACAGAGAACACTGAAGCTTTCTTT | CRVTENTEAFF
TRBJ2-5 | TRBV3-1/TRBV3-2 | . | TRBD2 | TGTGCCAGCAGCCAAGGGATAGCGGGGACCGGGGAGACCCAGTACTTC | CASSQGIAGTGETQYF
TRBJ2-3 | TRBV29-1 | once | TRBD2 | TGCAGCGTGGGAAGCGGGATCATCACAGATACGCAGTATTTT | CSVGSGIITDTQYF
TRBJ1-4 | TRBV6-5 | once | . | TGTGCCAGCAGGGGAGGGACTAATGAAAAACTGTTTTTT | CASRGGTNEKLFF
TRBJ2-1 | TRBV30 | once | TRBD2 | TGTGCCTGGAGTGTTCTTGCGGGAGAATACAATGAGCAGTTCTTC | CAWSVLAGEYNEQFF
TRBJ2-6 | TRBV2 | . | . | TGTGCCAGCATCAGGGACTGGATAGTGCACTCTGGGGCCAACGTCCTGACTTTC | CASIRDWIVHSGANVLTF
TRBJ1-5 | TRBV12-5 | . | . | TGTGCTAGTGGTTTGCTTCCAACGACAGGATCGAAAAATAATCAGCCCCAGCATTTT | CASGLLPTTGSKNNQPQHF
TRBJ2-5 | TRBV2 | few | . | TGTGCCACCGCAGAGGGACAAGAGACCCAGTACTTC | CATAEGQETQYF
TRBJ2-3 | TRBV9 | . | TRBD1 | TGTGCCAGCAGCGTAGCTAGCTGGGGGACAGGGGGCAAGGATACGCAGTATTTT | CASSVASWGTGGKDTQYF
TRBJ1-5 | TRBV29-1 | few | . | TGCAGCGTTGAAGAACAGGGCACCGGTCAGCCCCAGCATTTT | CSVEEQGTGQPQHF
TRBJ2-6 | TRBV5-1 | . | . | TGCGCCAGCAGCCAAGACAGCTCTGGGGCCAACGTCCTGACTTTC | CASSQDSSGANVLTF
TRBJ2-1 | TRBV7-6 | . | TRBD2 | TGTGCCAGCAGCTTACACGGGGGGACCTACAATGAGCAGTTCTTC | CASSLHGGTYNEQFF